This entry lists 9 T cell receptor beta chains sequenced from one sample in a study of blood T cell repertoires in COVID-19. Assay: immunoSEQ multiplex PCR; the TCRdb copy retains only in-frame clones and omits some. The sample lists about 400,000 clones, roughly 86% seen once, with over 2% in the top ten. The specimen sequenced was PBMCs or T cells enriched from blood (not recorded which). The receptors derive from a woman aged 35 to 49 with acute COVID-19.

Note on this clone: This CDR3 is also generated by other DNA sequences in the sample. The chain joins TRBV5-1 to TRBJ2-7, with D unclear. The V end lost 2 bases, the J end lost 0 bases, and 6 bases lay between the germline ends. The length of the CDR3 is 13 residues. Germline CDR1 is SGHRS and CDR2 is YFSETQ. The DNA of the CDR3 is TGCGCCAGCAGCTTTGACTCCTCCTACGAGCAGTACTTC. Its protein is CASSFDSSYEQYF.

The chain carries TRBV5-1 and TRBJ2-1; 7 positions match TRBD1. The V and J ends lost 4 bases and 4 bases, in that order; junction bases with no gene match: 2. The CDR3 sequence is 13 residues long. Germline CDR1 reads SGHRS; CDR2 reads YFSETQ. The CDR3 reads CASSKDRYNEQFF. DNA for the CDR3: TGCGCCAGCAGCAAGGACAGGTACAATGAGCAGTTCTTC.

This clone was picked up a small number of times. Other DNA sequences in the same sample also yield this CDR3. This sequence joins TRBV18 and TRBJ1-4; 7 positions agree with TRBD1. Germline V gene lookup returns CDR1 KGHSH and CDR2 LQKENI. The CDR3 extends over 14 amino acids. Trimming at V came to 4 bases and at J to 5 bases, leaving 4 bases not matched to a gene. This CDR3 reads CASSRQGANEKLFF. In DNA, the CDR3 is TGTGCCAGCTCACGACAGGGCGCGAATGAAAAACTGTTTTTT.

This clone was seen a handful of times. The J gene is TRBJ1-6, the V gene TRBV30; the match to TRBD1 covers 7 bases. Germline V CDR1 and CDR2: GTSNPN, SVGIG (reference sequence). The CDR3 covers 11 residues. V lost 8 bases, J lost 8 bases, and 3 bases stayed unmatched. The CDR3 coding sequence is TGTGCCGCCAGGGGGGATTCACCCCTCCACTTT. Translating it yields CAARGDSPLHF.

The chain couples TRBV11-2 to TRBJ2-5; maybe TRBD1 (5 bases). CDR1 is SGHAT and CDR2 is FQNNGV in the germline V gene. This CDR3 is 13 amino acids long. The V gene lost 4 bases and the J gene lost 2 bases, with 8 bases spanning the gap. Written as DNA, the CDR3 is TGTGCCAGCAGCTGGAAGGGGCAAGAGACCCAGTACTTC. This codes for CASSWKGQETQYF.

The chain couples TRBV2 to TRBJ2-1, with D maybe TRBD2 (6 bases). The length of the CDR3 is 16 residues. Per the germline V gene, CDR1 is SNHLY and CDR2 is FYNNEI. V was pared by 4 bases and J by 8 bases, with 21 bases between. The CDR3 protein is CASSASQGRGGYEQFF. The CDR3 DNA follows: TGTGCCAGCAGTGCCTCTCAGGGAAGGGGAGGATATGAGCAGTTCTTC.

CDR3 sequence (DNA): TGTGCCAGCAGCGTAGGGGCCGACAATGAGCAGTTCTTC. It yields the protein CASSVGADNEQFF. V usage is TRBV9 and J usage is TRBJ2-1; D ambiguous. The CDR3 extends over 13 amino acids. CDR1 is SGDLS, CDR2 YYNGEE, per germline. V gave up 0 bases and J gave up 5 bases, with 6 bases separating them.

In this sample, this clone turned up a few times. The gene calls are TRBV4-1 and TRBJ1-6; 8 bases are shared with TRBD1. The trim removed 5 bases at V and 10 bases at J, leaving 13 bases unmatched. CDR1 is MGHRA and CDR2 is YSYEKL in the germline V gene. The CDR3 has 16 amino acids. CDR3 in amino acids: CASSGLNTGGRSPLHF. The CDR3 bases are TGCGCCAGCAGCGGTCTTAATACAGGGGGTCGGTCACCCCTCCACTTT.

The chain employs TRBV13 and TRBJ1-4; 7 bases map to TRBD1. V shed 4 bases and J 8 bases; nucleotides not matched to a gene: 4. CDR1 is PRHDT and CDR2 is FYEKMQ in the germline V gene (reference sequence). The CDR3 totals 13 residues. In DNA form, the CDR3 reads TGTGCCAGCAGCTGGCGACAGGGAGAAAAACTGTTTTTT. It is translated as CASSWRQGEKLFF.